Each of the 18 T cell receptor beta chains below was sequenced from the same sample in a study of T cell responses to AZD1222 COVID-19 vaccine. Only in-frame clones appear in the TCRdb table, and some are missing; sequencing was by immunoSEQ multiplex PCR. In the table there are about 150,000 clones, approximately 90% of which are singletons. The sequencing used peripheral blood, collected on day 0 of AZD1222 vaccination. Every receptor here comes from an adult in good health.

This rearrangement joins TRBV3-1 (or the pseudogene TRBV3-2) to TRBJ2-7; D might be TRBD2 (6 bases). Germline CDR1 LGHDT, CDR2 YNNKEL (reference sequence). Deletions cut 4 bases from V and 3 bases from J, with 16 bases between. The CDR3 contains 15 residues. DNA for the CDR3: TGTGCCAGCAGCCCTCAACCGATCGGGAGCTACGAGCAGTACTTC. Translated: CASSPQPIGSYEQYF.

This chain joins TRBV9 and TRBJ2-3; 13 bases match TRBD2. Per germline, CDR1 SGDLS and CDR2 YYNGEE. The V and J ends lost 3 bases and 2 bases, in that order; junction bases with no gene match: 9. There are 18 residues in the CDR3. The chain's CDR3 is CASSETGLAGLFTDTQYF. The CDR3 DNA is TGTGCCAGCAGCGAAACGGGACTAGCGGGACTTTTCACAGATACGCAGTATTTT.

The V call is TRBV10-3, the J call TRBJ1-2, with D hard to call. Between the trimmed V and J ends, which lost 3 bases and 2 bases, there was a span of 7 bases. The CDR3 extends over 13 amino acids. Per the germline V gene, CDR1 is ENHRY and CDR2 is SYGVKD. The CDR3 here is CAISEGQNYGYTF. The CDR3 DNA is TGTGCCATCAGTGAAGGCCAGAACTATGGCTACACCTTC.

The chain combines TRBV5-5 with TRBJ2-2; 15 bases agree with TRBD2. The CDR3 is made up of 20 amino acids. Per the germline V gene, CDR1 is SGHKS and CDR2 is YYEKEE (reference sequence). After removal of 0 bases from V and 5 bases from J, the junction contained 11 bases not matched to a gene. The CDR3 region has the DNA TGTGCCAGCAGCTTGGCCTGGGGACTAGCGGGAGGAGTGGGGACCGGGGAGCTGTTTTTT. Residues: CASSLAWGLAGGVGTGELFF. Full variable domain (rest looked up from reference TRBV5-5 and TRBJ2-2): DAGVTQSPTHLIKTRGQQVTLRCSPISGHKSVSWYQQVLGQGPQFIFQYYEKEERGRGNFPDRFSARQFPNYSSELNVNALLLGDSALYLCASSLAWGLAGGVGTGELFFGEGSRLTVL.

This clone was observed a handful of times. V is TRBV5-8 and J is TRBJ1-2, with D tentatively TRBD1 (6 bases). Trimming stripped 0 bases from V and 0 bases from J, with 9 bases between. The CDR3 runs to 15 residues. Germline CDR1 reads SGHTS; CDR2 reads YDEGEE. CDR3 sequence: CASSLAGASNYGYTF. CDR3 bases: TGTGCCAGCAGCTTGGCGGGGGCTTCTAACTATGGCTACACCTTC.

CDR3 in DNA: TGTGCCATCAGTGACAGGACCTGGGATCAGCCCCAGCATTTT. It translates to CAISDRTWDQPQHF. V gene TRBV10-3 combines with J gene TRBJ1-5; D unclear. Germline CDR1 reads ENHRY; CDR2 reads SYGVKD. This CDR3 has 14 amino acids. Trimming pared 3 bases from V and 5 bases from J, leaving 11 bases between.

The chain joins TRBV7-2 to TRBJ2-1; D is possibly TRBD1 or TRBD2 (5 bases each). Germline V gives CDR1 SGHTA, CDR2 FQGNSA. This CDR3 is built from 17 residues. V gave up 3 bases and J gave up 0 bases, with 15 bases separating them. The CDR3 sequence: CASSFLLGESSYNEQFF. The CDR3 nucleotides read TGTGCCAGCAGCTTCCTCCTAGGGGAGAGCTCCTACAATGAGCAGTTCTTC.

The chain recombines TRBV5-1 with TRBJ1-6, with D perhaps matching TRBD1 (5 bases). Between the trimmed V and J ends, which lost 4 bases and 7 bases, there was a span of 15 bases. Germline V CDR1 and CDR2: SGHRS, YFSETQ. This CDR3 contains 15 residues. The CDR3 coding sequence is TGCGCCAGCAGCGCTGGCGGGGGTTGGAATTCACCCCTCCACTTT. It codes for CASSAGGGWNSPLHF. The entire variable domain, with the rest obtained from reference TRBV5-1 and TRBJ1-6, is as follows: KAGVTQTPRYLIKTRGQQVTLSCSPISGHRSVSWYQQTPGQGLQFLFEYFSETQRNKGNFPGRFSGRQFSNSRSEMNVSTLELGDSALYLCASSAGGGWNSPLHFGNGTRLTVT.

The chain recombines TRBV6-1 with TRBJ2-4; the D gene is possibly TRBD2 (6 bases). V lost 0 bases and J 15 bases, leaving 18 bases between the germline ends. This CDR3 region has 14 residues. Germline V lookup: CDR1 MNHNS, CDR2 SASEGT. Written as DNA, the CDR3 is TGTGCCAGCAGTGAAGCGCCTAGCGTCCCCGGGGGGTACTTC. Encoded protein: CASSEAPSVPGGYF.

This chain connects TRBV6-5 to TRBJ1-2; D remains unclear. The germline V and J ends were trimmed by 6 bases and 1 base, with 12 bases remaining between them. CDR1 is MNHEY, CDR2 SVGAGI, per germline. There are 14 residues in the CDR3. The CDR3 DNA reads TGTGCCAGCAGACCTCTATTTAATAACTATGGCTACACCTTC. As protein: CASRPLFNNYGYTF.

This clone was picked up a small number of times. This chain joins TRBV13 and TRBJ1-2, with 9 bases aligning to TRBD1. Per germline, CDR1 PRHDT and CDR2 FYEKMQ (reference sequence). The CDR3 sequence is 15 residues long. V lost 0 bases and J lost 4; bases outside the gene matches: 3. The chain's CDR3 is CASSLGGQGGYGYTF. In DNA form, the CDR3 reads TGTGCCAGCAGCTTAGGGGGACAGGGAGGCTATGGCTACACCTTC.

This clone was recorded a few times. The rearrangement links TRBV18 to TRBJ1-4; D is uncertain. This CDR3 is 15 amino acids long. Germline V gives CDR1 KGHSH, CDR2 LQKENI. Trimming took 2 bases from V and 5 from J, leaving 12 bases between them. CDR3: CASSPRREINEKLFF. The CDR3 DNA reads as TGTGCCAGCTCACCAAGGAGGGAAATCAATGAAAAACTGTTTTTT.

The chain joins TRBV2 to TRBJ1-5, with D possibly TRBD1 on 6 matching bases. The CDR3 is made up of 14 amino acids. The germline V gene has CDR1 SNHLY and CDR2 FYNNEI. V lost 3 bases to trimming and J lost 4 bases, with 10 bases between them. DNA of the CDR3: TGTGCCAGCAGTGATTCCGACAGGAATCAGCCCCAGCATTTT. Its translation is CASSDSDRNQPQHF. Supplemented by reference TRBV2 and TRBJ1-5, the full variable domain reads EPEVTQTPSHQVTQMGQEVILRCVPISNHLYFYWYRQILGQKVEFLVSFYNNEISEKSEIFDDQFSVERPDGSNFTLKIRSTKLEDSAMYFCASSDSDRNQPQHFGDGTRLSIL.

The chain links TRBV11-2 to TRBJ1-1; unclear D gene. The CDR3 extends over 14 amino acids. Deletions cut 5 bases from V and 6 bases from J, with 16 bases between. Germline CDR1 is SGHAT and CDR2 is FQNNGV. The CDR3 DNA is TGTGCCAGCAGCCGCTTAGAGGGTAGCGCTGAAGCTTTCTTT. It encodes CASSRLEGSAEAFF. Full variable domain (outside the CDR3, taken from reference TRBV11-2 and TRBJ1-1): EAGVAQSPRYKIIEKRQSVAFWCNPISGHATLYWYQQILGQGPKLLIQFQNNGVVDDSQLPKDRFSAERLKGVDSTLKIQPAKLEDSAVYLCASSRLEGSAEAFFGQGTRLTVV.

The rearrangement uses TRBV25-1 and TRBJ2-7; TRBD2 might be the D (6 bases). The length of the CDR3 is 16 residues. V gave up 3 bases and J gave up 0 bases, with 15 bases separating them. Germline V CDR1 and CDR2: MGHDK, SYGVNS. CDR3 loop: CASSDAGRLSSYEQYF. CDR3 nucleotide sequence: TGTGCCAGCAGTGACGCGGGACGTCTGAGCTCCTACGAGCAGTACTTC.

V gene TRBV5-1 combines with J gene TRBJ1-1; unclear D gene. In germline, CDR1 is SGHRS, CDR2 YFSETQ. Trimming took off 5 bases at V and 0 bases at J, with 11 bases between the two ends. There are 14 residues in the CDR3. The CDR3 reads CASSLEEMNTEAFF. CDR3 DNA: TGCGCCAGCAGTTTAGAGGAAATGAACACTGAAGCTTTCTTT. The whole variable domain, remainder taken from reference TRBV5-1 and TRBJ1-1, is KAGVTQTPRYLIKTRGQQVTLSCSPISGHRSVSWYQQTPGQGLQFLFEYFSETQRNKGNFPGRFSGRQFSNSRSEMNVSTLELGDSALYLCASSLEEMNTEAFFGQGTRLTVV.

This chain links TRBV2 with TRBJ2-3; maybe TRBD1 (6 bases). CDR1 and CDR2 from the germline V gene are SNHLY and FYNNEI. The CDR3 is 13 amino acids. Trimming pared 6 bases from V and 1 base from J, leaving 8 bases between. The CDR3 coding sequence is TGTGCCAGCAGCGCAGGGGGCACAGATACGCAGTATTTT. Translating gives CASSAGGTDTQYF.

This clone was detected once. The gene calls are TRBV5-1 and TRBJ2-7; either TRBD1 or TRBD2 may supply D (7 bases each). This CDR3 region has 15 residues. V lost 4 bases and J lost 2, with 16 bases in between. Germline lookup yields CDR1 SGHRS and CDR2 YFSETQ. CDR3 sequence: CASSVSGTAPYEQYF. The CDR3 DNA reads TGCGCCAGCAGCGTGAGCGGGACAGCCCCCTACGAGCAGTACTTC.